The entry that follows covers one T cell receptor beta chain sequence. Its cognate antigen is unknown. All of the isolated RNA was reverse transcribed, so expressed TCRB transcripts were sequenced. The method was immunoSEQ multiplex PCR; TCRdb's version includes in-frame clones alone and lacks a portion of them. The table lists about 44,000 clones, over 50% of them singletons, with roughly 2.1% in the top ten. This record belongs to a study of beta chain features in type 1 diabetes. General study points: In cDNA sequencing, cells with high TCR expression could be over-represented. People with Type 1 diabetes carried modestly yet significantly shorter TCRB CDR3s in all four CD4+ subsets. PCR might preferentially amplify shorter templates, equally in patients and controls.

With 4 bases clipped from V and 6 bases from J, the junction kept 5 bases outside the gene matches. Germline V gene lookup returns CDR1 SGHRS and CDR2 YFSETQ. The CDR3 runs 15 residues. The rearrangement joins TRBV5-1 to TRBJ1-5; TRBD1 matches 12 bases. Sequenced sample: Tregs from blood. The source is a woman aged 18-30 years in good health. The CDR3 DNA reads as TGCGCCAGCAGCAACCGGGACAGGGGGCGTCAGCCCCAGCATTTT. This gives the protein CASSNRDRGRQPQHF. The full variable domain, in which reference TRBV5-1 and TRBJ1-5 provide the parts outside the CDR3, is KAGVTQTPRYLIKTRGQQVTLSCSPISGHRSVSWYQQTPGQGLQFLFEYFSETQRNKGNFPGRFSGRQFSNSRSEMNVSTLELGDSALYLCASSNRDRGRQPQHFGDGTRLSIL.